This T cell receptor beta chain was observed in a study of metastatic and nonmetastatic thyroid tumors. For the study at large: Repertoires of blood and of tissue (tumor or nodule) from malignant and benign thyroid patients were compared.

As processed by the authors: Built for papillary thyroid cancer, a distant-metastasis classifier drew on CDR3 differences across clinicopathological groups. With MiXCR, TCRdb reprocessed the PCR reads. For this entry, the V and J calls and clone size follow TCRdb and not the study's own pipeline. The table shows 100,000 or so clones, with just under 15% occurring only once. Study conclusions and caveats: Malignant thyroid tumors reportedly exceeded benign nodules significantly in TCR beta diversity, with the difference appearing in blood and tumor.

This clone was seen ten or more times. Antigen unknown. Patients had received no treatment of any kind before thyroid surgery. Germline CDR1 MGHDK, CDR2 SYGVNS. The CDR3 covers 16 residues. J was trimmed by 5 bases and V by 6 bases; bases with no gene match: 10. The receptor comes from a female donor with papillary thyroid cancer or a benign thyroid nodule (not recorded which). Some clones in this sample may be carry-over from other donors' samples. V and J are TRBV25-1 and TRBJ2-5, with 12 bases lining up with TRBD2. The specimen sequenced was blood. In DNA, the CDR3 is TGTGCCAGCAGAGCGGGAACTAGCGGGGGGCTGGAGACCCAGTACTTC. Encoded protein: CASRAGTSGGLETQYF. The entire variable domain, with the rest obtained from reference TRBV25-1 and TRBJ2-5, is as follows: EADIYQTPRYLVIGTGKKITLECSQTMGHDKMYWYQQDPGMELHLIHYSYGVNSTEKGDLSSESTVSRIRTEHFPLTLESARPSHTSQYLCASRAGTSGGLETQYFGPGTRLLVL.